Below are 26 T cell receptor beta chains sequenced from a single sample in a study of cytomegalovirus exposure and HLA in healthy donors. In the PCR, 60 Vbeta and 13 Jbeta primers were used. This table comes from immunoSEQ multiplex PCR, and its TCRdb copy is limited to in-frame clones, with some not included. The sample gives approximately 95,000 clones, under 85% of which show up once; approximately 11% is in the top ten. What was sequenced was PBMCs. The receptors originated from a man younger than 30 in good health and CMV-seropositive.

This clone has a handful of counts. The rearrangement uses TRBV27 and TRBJ2-5, with a weak D call TRBD1 (6 bases). Germline CDR1 reads MNHEY; CDR2 reads SMNVEV (reference sequence). Trimming removed 5 bases at V and 1 base at J, with 11 bases between. CDR3 size: 14 residues. Here the CDR3 reads CASSQGQTQETQYF. As DNA, the CDR3 is TGTGCCAGCAGTCAAGGACAGACCCAAGAGACCCAGTACTTC.

J is TRBJ2-1 and V is TRBV14; 8 bases map to TRBD2. V shed 1 base, J shed 2 bases, and the junction held 7 bases outside the gene matches. CDR3 size: 17 residues. CDR1 is SGHDN, CDR2 FVKESK, per germline. The CDR3 sequence is CASSQAGGSYPYNEQFF. DNA of the CDR3: TGTGCCAGCAGCCAAGCGGGGGGGTCCTACCCCTACAATGAGCAGTTCTTC.

V gene TRBV7-9 combines with J gene TRBJ2-7, with 11 bases aligning to TRBD2. Trimming removed 4 bases from V and 2 bases from J; junction bases left unmatched: 7. This CDR3 comprises 16 residues. The germline CDR1 and CDR2 sequences are SEHNR and FQNEAQ (reference sequence). The CDR3 DNA follows: TGTGCCAGCAGCTCAGCTCTAGCGGGGGGAGCCTACGAGCAGTACTTC. This gives the protein CASSSALAGGAYEQYF. The entire variable domain, with the rest obtained from reference TRBV7-9 and TRBJ2-7, is as follows: DTGVSQNPRHKITKRGQNVTFRCDPISEHNRLYWYRQTLGQGPEFLTYFQNEAQLEKSRLLSDRFSAERPKGSFSTLEIQRTEQGDSAMYLCASSSALAGGAYEQYFGPGTRLTVT.

This clone was detected once. Here the CDR3 DNA reads TGCGCCAGCAGTGAGGGTCAGCGGGGGAGTGAGCAGTTCTTC. It codes for CASSEGQRGSEQFF. The chain carries TRBV10-2 and TRBJ2-1; TRBD2 matches 8 bases. The CDR3 is 14 residues long. J lost 9 bases, V lost 2 bases, and 6 bases had no gene match. CDR1 is WSHSY, CDR2 SAAADI, per germline.

This clone has a handful of counts. The J gene is TRBJ2-1, the V gene TRBV7-8, with D perhaps TRBD2 (5 bases). The germline CDR1 and CDR2 sequences are SGHVS and FQNEAQ. Trimming shortened V by 4 bases and J by 8 bases, and 12 bases separated the two germline ends. The CDR3 consists of 13 residues. Written as DNA, the CDR3 is TGTGCCAGCAGCTGGACGGCAGCGGATGAGCAGTTCTTC. Translation: CASSWTAADEQFF. The full variable domain, rest sourced from reference TRBV7-8 and TRBJ2-1, is GAGVSQSPRYKVAKRGQDVALRCDPISGHVSLFWYQQALGQGPEFLTYFQNEAQLDKSGLPSDRFFAERPEGSVSTLKIQRTQQEDSAVYLCASSWTAADEQFFGPGTRLTVL.

The count of this clone is one. This sequence joins TRBV6-5 and TRBJ1-3, with D perhaps matching TRBD1 (5 bases). The CDR3 spans 13 residues. The V and J ends lost 5 bases and 8 bases respectively, with 13 bases between them. Germline loops: CDR1 MNHEY, CDR2 SVGAGI. The CDR3 DNA reads as TGTGCCAGCAGTGCTACAGGAGTTGACACCATATATTTT. It encodes CASSATGVDTIYF.

The chain uses TRBV30 and TRBJ1-6; D may be TRBD1 (5 bases). Trimming shortened V by 8 bases and J by 7 bases, and 15 bases separated the two germline ends. The CDR3 sequence is 13 residues long. Germline V gene lookup returns CDR1 GTSNPN and CDR2 SVGIG (reference sequence). The CDR3 sequence is CAGTGSFNSPLHF. The CDR3 DNA reads as TGTGCCGGGACCGGGTCCTTCAATTCACCCCTCCACTTT.

This chain links TRBV27 with TRBJ1-5, with 7 bases identical to TRBD1. CDR1 MNHEY and CDR2 SMNVEV come from the germline V gene (reference sequence). After removal of 3 bases from V and 6 bases from J, the junction contained 5 bases not matched to a gene. The CDR3 spans 14 residues. CDR3 in amino acids: CASSFYRGGQPQHF. The CDR3, as DNA: TGTGCCAGCAGTTTTTACAGGGGTGGTCAGCCCCAGCATTTT.

V is TRBV28 and J is TRBJ1-4; no reliable D call. V was shortened by 5 bases and J by 6 bases, with 16 bases between the two germline ends. The germline V gene has CDR1 MDHEN and CDR2 SYDVKM. CDR3 length equals 15 residues. The CDR3 spells CASSTPGGKDEKLFF. CDR3 bases: TGTGCCAGCAGTACCCCGGGAGGGAAGGATGAAAAACTGTTTTTT.

This rearrangement joins TRBV7-9 to TRBJ1-6; no reliable D call. This CDR3 contains 13 residues. Germline V gene data show CDR1 as SEHNR and CDR2 as FQNEAQ (reference sequence). V lost 1 base and J 6 bases, leaving 4 bases between the germline ends. The CDR3 DNA reads TGTGCCAGCAGCTTAGGCGGTAATTCACCCCTCCACTTT. This sequence encodes CASSLGGNSPLHF. Filled out from reference TRBV7-9 and TRBJ1-6, the complete variable domain reads DTGVSQNPRHKITKRGQNVTFRCDPISEHNRLYWYRQTLGQGPEFLTYFQNEAQLEKSRLLSDRFSAERPKGSFSTLEIQRTEQGDSAMYLCASSLGGNSPLHFGNGTRLTVT.

The chain has TRBV28 and TRBJ1-2, with 9 positions matching TRBD1. Germline V CDR1 and CDR2: MDHEN, SYDVKM. CDR3 length: 17 residues. Trimming at V came to 6 bases and at J to 5 bases, leaving 16 bases not matched to a gene. CDR3 DNA sequence: TGTGCCAGCAGCCCCGGTCCTAGGACAGGGGAGAGGTATGGCTACACCTTC. Amino acid sequence: CASSPGPRTGERYGYTF.

This clone was observed a handful of times. The chain recombines TRBV18 with TRBJ2-2; the match to TRBD1 covers 7 bases. Germline values: CDR1 KGHSH, CDR2 LQKENI. With V trimmed by 3 bases and J by 6 bases, 13 bases remained unmatched. CDR3 length: 17 amino acids. The CDR3 sequence is CASSPNPLQGSSGELFF. The CDR3 DNA is TGTGCCAGCTCACCTAACCCGTTACAGGGGTCCTCCGGGGAGCTGTTTTTT.

The chain uses TRBV6-5 and TRBJ2-1, with a weak D call TRBD1 (5 bases). The ends were cut back, 2 bases at V and 6 bases at J, with 11 bases in the middle. Germline values: CDR1 MNHEY, CDR2 SVGAGI. CDR3 length: 14 residues. DNA of the CDR3: TGTGCCAGCAGTTACGGTGGGGCCTCCAATGAGCAGTTCTTC. Protein product: CASSYGGASNEQFF.

V usage is TRBV6-1 and J usage is TRBJ1-1; D is unclear. The V gene's germline CDR1 is MNHNS and CDR2 SASEGT. This CDR3 is built from 16 residues. Trimming removed 4 bases from V and 3 bases from J, with 18 bases in between. This CDR3 is CASSVRMRARDTEAFF. CDR3 nucleotides: TGTGCCAGCAGTGTTAGGATGAGGGCTCGGGACACTGAAGCTTTCTTT.

This clone was seen a handful of times. This chain connects TRBV5-4 to TRBJ2-2; 9 bases align to TRBD2. Trimming removed 4 bases from V and 8 bases from J; junction bases left unmatched: 15. Germline V CDR1 and CDR2: SGHNT, YYREEE (reference sequence). The CDR3 contains 17 residues. The CDR3 is CASSPNLAGPGLGELFF. The CDR3 DNA reads TGTGCCAGCAGCCCGAACCTAGCGGGGCCCGGGTTGGGGGAGCTGTTTTTT. The full variable domain, with the rest looked up from reference TRBV5-4 and TRBJ2-2, is ETGVTQSPTHLIKTRGQQVTLRCSSQSGHNTVSWYQQALGQGPQFIFQYYREEENGRGNFPPRFSGLQFPNYSSELNVNALELDDSALYLCASSPNLAGPGLGELFFGEGSRLTVL.

J is TRBJ2-3 and V is TRBV27; 10 positions match TRBD1. The CDR3 has 15 residues. The V segment lost 6 bases and the J segment 3 bases; nucleotides outside the gene matches: 6. Looked up from germline, CDR1 is MNHEY and CDR2 is SMNVEV (reference sequence). This chain's CDR3 is CASSYGQGVTDTQYF. For the CDR3, the DNA is TGTGCCAGCAGCTATGGACAGGGGGTAACAGATACGCAGTATTTT.

With regard to this clone: The junction does not match germline at one end; this may be a read error. The rearrangement uses TRBV6-6 and TRBJ2-5, with 11 bases identical to TRBD1. CDR1 is MNHNY, CDR2 SVGAGI, per germline (reference sequence). There are 13 residues in the CDR3. This chain's CDR3 is CASSTRTGGSPDF. The CDR3 coding sequence is TGTGCCAGCAGTACAAGGACAGGGGGCTCCCCGGACTTC.

In DNA, the CDR3 is TGTGCCCGGACAGGTCACGATACGCAGTATTTT. It encodes CARTGHDTQYF. This sequence joins TRBV19 and TRBJ2-3; 7 nucleotides align to TRBD1. Germline V gene data show CDR1 as LNHDA and CDR2 as SQIVND (reference sequence). With V trimmed by 11 bases and J by 6 bases, 5 bases remained unmatched. There are 11 residues in the CDR3.

In its sample, this clone was seen a few times. The chain recombines TRBV6-6 with TRBJ1-6; 8 nucleotides agree with TRBD1. Unmatched junction bases numbered 10, after V lost 4 bases and J lost 8 bases. In germline, CDR1 is MNHNY, CDR2 SVGAGI (reference sequence). This CDR3 has 16 residues. The CDR3 bases are TGTGCCAGCAGTTCCCGGACAGGGAGGGAGCATTCACCCCTCCACTTT. This codes for CASSSRTGREHSPLHF.

The J gene is TRBJ1-1, the V gene TRBV6-5, with D possibly being TRBD1 (6 bases). The CDR3 has 12 residues. Germline V gene lookup returns CDR1 MNHEY and CDR2 SVGAGI. V lost 6 bases to trimming and J lost 7 bases, with 12 bases between them. The CDR3 DNA follows: TGTGCCAGCAGCCACAGGGTTGATGAAGCTTTCTTT. It translates to CASSHRVDEAFF.

This sequence joins TRBV5-1 and TRBJ2-1; 10 nucleotides match TRBD2. There are 16 residues in the CDR3. Germline V gene data show CDR1 as SGHRS and CDR2 as YFSETQ. V shed 4 bases and J 0 bases; nucleotides not matched to a gene: 4. The CDR3 sequence is CASSLLAGLSYNEQFF. In DNA form, the CDR3 reads TGCGCCAGCAGCCTACTAGCGGGACTCTCCTACAATGAGCAGTTCTTC.

The V and J genes are TRBV5-1 and TRBJ2-3; D is unclear. Germline V gene data show CDR1 as SGHRS and CDR2 as YFSETQ. The CDR3 runs to 13 residues. V gave up 1 base and J gave up 6 bases, with 9 bases separating them. CDR3 coding DNA: TGCGCCAGCAGCTTGACCATCGCGGATACGCAGTATTTT. It codes for CASSLTIADTQYF. The full variable domain, with the rest looked up from reference TRBV5-1 and TRBJ2-3, is KAGVTQTPRYLIKTRGQQVTLSCSPISGHRSVSWYQQTPGQGLQFLFEYFSETQRNKGNFPGRFSGRQFSNSRSEMNVSTLELGDSALYLCASSLTIADTQYFGPGTRLTVL.

About this clone: Other DNA sequences in this sample translate to the same CDR3. The chain has TRBV18 and TRBJ2-7, with a weak D call TRBD1 (6 bases). In germline, CDR1 is KGHSH, CDR2 LQKENI. This CDR3 contains 13 residues. The V end lost 6 bases, the J end lost 9 bases, and 18 bases lay between the germline ends. The CDR3, as DNA: TGTGCCAGCTCCTCCCCGGGGACATCAGCGCAGTACTTC. It is translated as CASSSPGTSAQYF.

The V gene is TRBV15, the J gene TRBJ1-4, with D tentatively TRBD1 (5 bases). This CDR3 is 14 amino acids long. V was trimmed by 4 bases and J by 10 bases, leaving 16 bases between them. Germline V gene sequence: CDR1 LNHNV, CDR2 YYDKDF (reference sequence). CDR3 protein: CATSKGRDGAKLFF. The DNA of the CDR3 is TGTGCCACCAGCAAAGGGCGGGACGGGGCAAAACTGTTTTTT.

V and J are TRBV27 and TRBJ1-5, with TRBD1 matching over 7 bases. Trimming removed 7 bases from V and 4 bases from J; junction bases left unmatched: 10. CDR1 and CDR2 (germline): MNHEY, SMNVEV (reference sequence). The CDR3 extends over 15 amino acids. The CDR3 loop reads CASKGAARGNQPQHF. The DNA of the CDR3 is TGTGCCAGCAAGGGGGCGGCCAGAGGAAATCAGCCCCAGCATTTT.

The chain is built from TRBV7-9 and TRBJ1-5; the D gene is possibly TRBD1 (6 bases). V was trimmed by 1 base and J by 6 bases, leaving 13 bases between them. The CDR3 consists of 15 residues. Germline V CDR1 and CDR2: SEHNR, FQNEAQ (reference sequence). The CDR3 DNA follows: TGTGCCAGCAGCTTAGGTTGGACAGACGCTCAGCCCCAGCATTTT. This codes for CASSLGWTDAQPQHF.